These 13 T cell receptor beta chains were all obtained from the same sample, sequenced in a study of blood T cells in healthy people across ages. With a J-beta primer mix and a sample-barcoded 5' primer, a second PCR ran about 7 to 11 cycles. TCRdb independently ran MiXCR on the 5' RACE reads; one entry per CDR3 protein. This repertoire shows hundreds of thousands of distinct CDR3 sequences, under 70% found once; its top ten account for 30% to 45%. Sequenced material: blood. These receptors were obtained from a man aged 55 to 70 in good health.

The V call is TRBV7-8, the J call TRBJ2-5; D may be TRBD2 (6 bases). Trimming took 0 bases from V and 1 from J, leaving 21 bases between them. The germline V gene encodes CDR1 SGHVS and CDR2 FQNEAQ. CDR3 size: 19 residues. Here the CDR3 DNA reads TGTGCCAGCAGCTTAGCGGTTCGACTAGTTTTGGGCCCCCAAGAGACCCAGTACTTC. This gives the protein CASSLAVRLVLGPQETQYF.

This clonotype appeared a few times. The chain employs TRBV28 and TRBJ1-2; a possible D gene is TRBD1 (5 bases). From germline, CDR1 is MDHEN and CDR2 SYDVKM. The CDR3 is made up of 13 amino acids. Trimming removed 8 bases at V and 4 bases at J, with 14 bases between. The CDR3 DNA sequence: TGTGCCAGCGTTGAGGGGTCGGGCTATGGCTACACCTTC. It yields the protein CASVEGSGYGYTF.

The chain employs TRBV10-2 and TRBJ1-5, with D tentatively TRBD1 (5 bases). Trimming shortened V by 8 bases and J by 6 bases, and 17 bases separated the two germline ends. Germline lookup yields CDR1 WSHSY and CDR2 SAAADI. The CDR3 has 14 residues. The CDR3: CASRFNQGRQPQHF. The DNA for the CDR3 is TGCGCCAGCCGATTCAATCAGGGTCGTCAGCCCCAGCATTTT.

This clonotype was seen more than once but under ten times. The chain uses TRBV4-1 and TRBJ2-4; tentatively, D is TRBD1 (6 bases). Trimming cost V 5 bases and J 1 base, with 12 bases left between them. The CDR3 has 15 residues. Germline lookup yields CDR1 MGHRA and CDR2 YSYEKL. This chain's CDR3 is CASSERTGAKNIQYF. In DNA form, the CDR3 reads TGCGCCAGCAGCGAGCGAACAGGGGCCAAAAACATTCAGTACTTC.

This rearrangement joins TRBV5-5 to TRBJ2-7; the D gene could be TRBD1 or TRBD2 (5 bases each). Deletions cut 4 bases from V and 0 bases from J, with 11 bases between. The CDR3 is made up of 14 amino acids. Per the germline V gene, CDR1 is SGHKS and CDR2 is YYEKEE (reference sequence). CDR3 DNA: TGTGCCAGCAGCCCGGGACCCTTCTCCTACGAGCAGTACTTC. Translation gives CASSPGPFSYEQYF.

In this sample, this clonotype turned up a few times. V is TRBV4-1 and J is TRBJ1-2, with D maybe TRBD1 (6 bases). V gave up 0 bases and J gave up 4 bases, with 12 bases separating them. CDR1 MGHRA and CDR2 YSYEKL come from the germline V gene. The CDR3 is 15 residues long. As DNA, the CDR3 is TGCGCCAGCAGCCAAGATCACAGGGAAGGCTATGGCTACACCTTC. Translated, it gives CASSQDHREGYGYTF.

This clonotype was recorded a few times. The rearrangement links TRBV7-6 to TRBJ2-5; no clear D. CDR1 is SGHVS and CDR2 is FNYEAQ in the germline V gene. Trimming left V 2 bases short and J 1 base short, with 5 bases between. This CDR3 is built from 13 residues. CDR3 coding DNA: TGTGCCAGCAGCTTATCGACCCAAGAGACCCAGTACTTC. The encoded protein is CASSLSTQETQYF.

CDR3 nucleotide sequence: TGTGCCAGCAGCAAAGGTGTACTTTTGGGAGGGGGCGAGCAGTACTTC. Amino acids: CASSKGVLLGGGEQYF. V and J are TRBV21-1 and TRBJ2-7; the listed D gene, TRBD2, was not tested against the DNA. TRBV21-1 is assigned pseudogene status. This CDR3 is built from 16 residues.

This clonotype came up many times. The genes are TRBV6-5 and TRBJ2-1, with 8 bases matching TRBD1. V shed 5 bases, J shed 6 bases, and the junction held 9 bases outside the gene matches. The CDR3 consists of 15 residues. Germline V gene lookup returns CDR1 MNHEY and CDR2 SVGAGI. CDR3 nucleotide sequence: TGTGCCAGCAGTCAGGGACAGGCGACATTCAATGAGCAGTTCTTC. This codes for CASSQGQATFNEQFF.

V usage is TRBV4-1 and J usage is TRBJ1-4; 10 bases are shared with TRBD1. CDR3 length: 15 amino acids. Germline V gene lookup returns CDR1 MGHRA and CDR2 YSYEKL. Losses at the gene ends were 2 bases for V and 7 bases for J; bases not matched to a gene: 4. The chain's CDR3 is CASSQTRDRGEKLFF. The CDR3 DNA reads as TGCGCCAGCAGCCAAACCCGGGACAGGGGTGAAAAACTGTTTTTT.

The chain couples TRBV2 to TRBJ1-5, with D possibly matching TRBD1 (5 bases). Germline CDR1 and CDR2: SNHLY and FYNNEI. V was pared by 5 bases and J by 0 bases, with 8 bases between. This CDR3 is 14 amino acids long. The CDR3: CASSSTVSNQPQHF. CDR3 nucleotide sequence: TGTGCCAGCAGTTCGACAGTTAGCAATCAGCCCCAGCATTTT.

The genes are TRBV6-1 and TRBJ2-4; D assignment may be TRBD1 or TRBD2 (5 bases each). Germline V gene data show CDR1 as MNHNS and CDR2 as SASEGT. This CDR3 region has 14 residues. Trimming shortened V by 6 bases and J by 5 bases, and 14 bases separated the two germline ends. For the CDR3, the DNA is TGTGCCAGCAGGCGCCCGGGACCCGAAAACATTCAGTACTTC. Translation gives CASRRPGPENIQYF.

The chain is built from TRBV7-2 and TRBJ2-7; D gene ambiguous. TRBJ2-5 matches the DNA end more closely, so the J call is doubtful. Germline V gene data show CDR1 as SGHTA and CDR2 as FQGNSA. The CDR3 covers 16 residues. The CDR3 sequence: CASSPAAWAIQETQYF. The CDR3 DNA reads TGTGCCAGCAGCCCCGCAGCATGGGCGATCCAAGAGACCCAGTACTTC.